The 30 T cell receptor beta chains in this list originate from one sample, sequenced in a study of cytomegalovirus exposure and HLA in healthy donors (dated by TCRdb to about 2017). The library relied on the immunoSEQ multiplex PCR assay. For the multiplex PCR, a mixture combining 60 forward primers for TCR Vbeta segments and 13 reverse primers for TCR Jbeta segments was used. TCRdb re-hosts the immuneACCESS table, in-frame sequences only. Its copies lack some clones; in the studies checked, an unresolved V gene accounts for under half of them, and the cause for the rest is not known. The record for this sample contains 65,000 to 90,000 clones. Of the sample, around 3.8% is held by the ten largest clones. Specimen: PBMCs. The receptors shown here come from a female donor in good health and CMV-seropositive.

This chain uses TRBV19 with TRBJ2-3; TRBD1 agrees at 10 bases. V shed 5 bases, J shed 1 base, and the junction held 6 bases outside the gene matches. The length of the CDR3 is 16 residues. CDR1 is LNHDA, CDR2 SQIVND, per germline (reference sequence). CDR3 region: CASSLEGTGGTDTQYF. CDR3 coding DNA: TGTGCCAGTAGTTTGGAAGGGACAGGGGGCACAGATACGCAGTATTTT.

The chain is built from TRBV28 and TRBJ2-3, with D perhaps matching TRBD2 (6 bases). V lost 6 bases and J 2 bases, leaving 12 bases between the germline ends. CDR3 length equals 14 residues. The germline V gene encodes CDR1 MDHEN and CDR2 SYDVKM. CDR3: CASRTGTATDTQYF. The CDR3 nucleotides read TGTGCCAGCAGAACCGGGACTGCCACAGATACGCAGTATTTT.

The J gene is TRBJ1-1, the V gene TRBV28; 8 nucleotides align to TRBD1. J lost 4 bases, V lost 2 bases, and 3 bases had no gene match. Germline-derived CDR1 and CDR2 are MDHEN and SYDVKM. CDR3 length: 14 residues. CDR3 bases: TGTGCCAGCAGTTTAGGACAGGGTATCACTGAAGCTTTCTTT. It encodes CASSLGQGITEAFF.

This chain joins TRBV28 and TRBJ2-5, with no clear D. Trimming removed 3 bases from V and 5 bases from J, with 13 bases in between. The CDR3 runs 14 residues. Germline CDR1 is MDHEN and CDR2 is SYDVKM. CDR3 protein: CASSFDRRVETQYF. The CDR3 DNA is TGTGCCAGCAGTTTCGACCGCCGGGTGGAGACCCAGTACTTC. Drawing the rest from reference TRBV28 and TRBJ2-5, the complete variable domain is DVKVTQSSRYLVKRTGEKVFLECVQDMDHENMFWYRQDPGLGLRLIYFSYDVKMKEKGDIPEGYSVSREKKERFSLILESASTNQTSMYLCASSFDRRVETQYFGPGTRLLVL.

The chain is built from TRBV4-1 and TRBJ2-1; the D gene is possibly TRBD2 (7 bases). Germline loops: CDR1 MGHRA, CDR2 YSYEKL. V was pared by 1 base and J by 5 bases, with 21 bases between. There are 18 residues in the CDR3. The CDR3 DNA reads TGCGCCAGCAGCCAAGTTCTCCAGGCGGGGGCCGGCGACAATGAGCAGTTCTTC. Protein sequence: CASSQVLQAGAGDNEQFF.

This chain joins TRBV7-2 and TRBJ2-1, with D perhaps matching TRBD2 (7 bases). The CDR3 length is 15 residues. Trimming took off 3 bases at V and 6 bases at J, with 15 bases between the two ends. Germline-derived CDR1 and CDR2 are SGHTA and FQGNSA. CDR3 in DNA: TGTGCCAGCAGCTTGGGCAGGGGACTAACCAATGAGCAGTTCTTC. This encodes CASSLGRGLTNEQFF.

The rearrangement links TRBV2 to TRBJ2-6, with a weak D call TRBD1 (6 bases). The CDR3 is 14 residues long. Between the trimmed V and J ends, which lost 8 bases and 1 base, there was a span of 9 bases. Germline V gives CDR1 SNHLY, CDR2 FYNNEI. In nucleotides, the CDR3 is TGTGCCAGCCTGCAGGGGTCTGGGGCCAACGTCCTGACTTTC. It codes for CASLQGSGANVLTF.

CDR3 region: CASSLGVRGGYGYTF. As DNA, the CDR3 is TGTGCCAGCAGCTTAGGGGTCAGAGGGGGATATGGCTACACCTTC. The genes are TRBV7-2 and TRBJ1-2, with a tentative D call TRBD1 (6 bases). The ends were cut back, 1 base at V and 5 bases at J, with 14 bases in the middle. CDR1 and CDR2 (germline): SGHTA, FQGNSA. The CDR3 runs 15 residues. The full variable domain, its missing parts supplied by reference TRBV7-2 and TRBJ1-2, is GAGVSQSPSNKVTEKGKDVELRCDPISGHTALYWYRQSLGQGLEFLIYFQGNSAPDKSGLPSDRFSAERTGGSVSTLTIQRTQQEDSAVYLCASSLGVRGGYGYTFGSGTRLTVV.

The chain has TRBV18 and TRBJ1-5; no reliable D call. V lost 5 bases to trimming and J lost 7 bases, with 15 bases between them. The CDR3 spans 14 residues. Germline CDR1 is KGHSH and CDR2 is LQKENI. The CDR3 region has the DNA TGTGCCAGCTCATTACTCGGGGTTTTGCAGCCCCAGCATTTT. It translates to CASSLLGVLQPQHF.

Notes on this clone: Other DNA sequences in the sample encode the same CDR3. V and J are TRBV7-9 and TRBJ1-4, with 10 nucleotides matching TRBD1. V dropped 5 bases and J dropped 8; count of bases not matched to a gene: 5. The CDR3 has 14 residues. Germline V gives CDR1 SEHNR, CDR2 FQNEAQ (reference sequence). The CDR3 loop reads CASSRQGAREKLFF. Here the CDR3 DNA reads TGTGCCAGCAGCCGACAGGGGGCTAGAGAAAAACTGTTTTTT.

This chain joins TRBV7-9 and TRBJ2-3; 14 nucleotides align to TRBD2. This CDR3 region has 16 residues. Looked up from germline, CDR1 is SEHNR and CDR2 is FQNEAQ (reference sequence). V dropped 5 bases and J dropped 6; count of bases not matched to a gene: 7. CDR3 sequence (DNA): TGTGCCAGCAGCCGACTAGCGGGAGGGCGGGTCGATACGCAGTATTTT. Translated, it gives CASSRLAGGRVDTQYF.

This rearrangement joins TRBV5-6 to TRBJ1-4, with D perhaps matching TRBD1 (5 bases). CDR1 is SGHDT, CDR2 YYEEEE, per germline. Trimming removed 2 bases from V and 6 bases from J, with 11 bases in between. The CDR3 length is 14 residues. In DNA form, the CDR3 reads TGTGCCAGCAGCTTAACGGGGGAGGATGAAAAACTGTTTTTT. Its protein product is CASSLTGEDEKLFF.

Concerning this clone itself: It is likely a read error, because the conserved phenylalanine at the end of the CDR3 is missing. Because the CDR3's place on the DNA is in doubt, the DNA is left out and the CDR3 is given as listed by TCRdb. V is TRBV7-8 and J is TRBJ2-4; the D segment call TRBD2 is taken from the table without a DNA check. A total of 13 residues make up the CDR3, ends included. Germline V lookup: CDR1 SGHVS, CDR2 FQNEAQ. The CDR3 loop is CASSARLAGDPTV.

V gene TRBV6-5 combines with J gene TRBJ2-3, with D possibly TRBD1 on 5 matching bases. CDR3 size: 15 residues. The V gene's germline CDR1 is MNHEY and CDR2 SVGAGI. Trimming removed 2 bases at V and 3 bases at J, with 12 bases between. The CDR3 DNA reads TGTGCCAGCAGTTACACGACAGCGCGAACAGATACGCAGTATTTT. It specifies CASSYTTARTDTQYF.

This chain uses TRBV11-2 with TRBJ2-1; D may be TRBD1 (6 bases). Looked up from germline, CDR1 is SGHAT and CDR2 is FQNNGV. Trimming shortened V by 6 bases and J by 4 bases, and 10 bases separated the two germline ends. The CDR3 consists of 13 residues. This CDR3 is CASRRQEYNEQFF. DNA of the CDR3: TGTGCCAGCAGAAGACAGGAGTACAATGAGCAGTTCTTC.

The gene calls are TRBV6-5 and TRBJ2-7, with D possibly matching TRBD1 (5 bases). CDR3 length: 15 residues. Per germline, CDR1 MNHEY and CDR2 SVGAGI. Trimming stripped 2 bases from V and 0 bases from J, with 11 bases between. The CDR3 coding sequence is TGTGCCAGCAGTTACGCTTTCCAGGGCTCCTACGAGCAGTACTTC. Encoded protein: CASSYAFQGSYEQYF.

V and J are TRBV9 and TRBJ1-2, with D possibly being TRBD1 (5 bases). The CDR3 has 15 amino acids. CDR1 is SGDLS and CDR2 is YYNGEE in the germline V gene. Trimming pared 4 bases from V and 4 bases from J, leaving 17 bases between. The CDR3 region is CASSIYAREAYGYTF. The CDR3, as DNA: TGTGCCAGCAGCATATACGCCAGGGAAGCCTATGGCTACACCTTC.

CDR3 in amino acids: CASSLTRRTGEQYF. For the CDR3, the DNA is TGTGCCAGCAGCTTAACCAGGCGGACTGGCGAGCAGTACTTC. J is TRBJ2-7 and V is TRBV7-6; possible D gene TRBD2, 5 bases. From germline, CDR1 is SGHVS and CDR2 FNYEAQ. V was clipped by 2 bases and J by 6 bases, with 14 bases between them. The CDR3 length is 14 residues.

The chain links TRBV7-2 to TRBJ1-2; 10 bases are a match to TRBD1. The germline V gene has CDR1 SGHTA and CDR2 FQGNSA. This CDR3 spans 14 amino acids. The ends lost 2 bases at V and 7 bases at J; junction bases unmatched: 4. Here the CDR3 DNA reads TGTGCCAGCAGCTTATTACGGACAGGGGGTGGCTACACCTTC. Translated, it gives CASSLLRTGGGYTF.

This chain connects TRBV29-1 to TRBJ2-7, with a possible D match to TRBD2 (5 bases). The CDR3 has 14 amino acids. Germline V gene data show CDR1 as SQVTM and CDR2 as ANQGSEA. Between the trimmed V and J ends, which lost 6 bases and 2 bases, there was a span of 17 bases. The CDR3 bases are TGCAGCGTAGCGTCTACCGTTAGCGCCTACGAGCAGTACTTC. Encoded protein: CSVASTVSAYEQYF.

V is TRBV5-1 and J is TRBJ2-5, with D perhaps matching TRBD1 (5 bases). The V gene's germline CDR1 is SGHRS and CDR2 YFSETQ. Trimming shortened V by 1 base and J by 4 bases, and 11 bases separated the two germline ends. This CDR3 is built from 14 residues. This CDR3 is CASSLPTGGETQYF. The CDR3 region has the DNA TGCGCCAGCAGCTTGCCTACAGGTGGAGAGACCCAGTACTTC.

CDR3 loop: CASSPQQITGELFF. In DNA form, the CDR3 reads TGTGCCAGCTCACCACAACAGATCACCGGGGAGCTGTTTTTT. V gene TRBV18 combines with J gene TRBJ2-2; D is unresolved. Trimming took 1 base from V and 4 from J, leaving 7 bases between them. Germline assignment: CDR1 KGHSH and CDR2 LQKENI. The CDR3 is 14 amino acids.

V and J are TRBV18 and TRBJ1-5; maybe TRBD1 (5 bases). In germline, CDR1 is KGHSH, CDR2 LQKENI. V dropped 1 base and J dropped 5 bases, with 18 bases sitting between them. The CDR3 spans 17 residues. The CDR3 DNA reads TGTGCCAGCTCACCACGGGGAGGGGCGCGGGTACATCAGCCCCAGCATTTT. Encoded protein: CASSPRGGARVHQPQHF.

This chain connects TRBV7-2 to TRBJ2-3; 16 bases match TRBD2. This CDR3 spans 19 amino acids. The V and J ends lost 6 bases and 4 bases, in that order; junction bases with no gene match: 13. The germline gives CDR1 SGHTA, CDR2 FQGNSA. Here the CDR3 DNA reads TGTGCCAGCAGTTCGATGGGACTAGCGGGAGGGGGGGGTGCAGATACGCAGTATTTT. Encoded protein: CASSSMGLAGGGGADTQYF. The full variable domain, completed using reference TRBV7-2 and TRBJ2-3, is GAGVSQSPSNKVTEKGKDVELRCDPISGHTALYWYRQSLGQGLEFLIYFQGNSAPDKSGLPSDRFSAERTGGSVSTLTIQRTQQEDSAVYLCASSSMGLAGGGGADTQYFGPGTRLTVL.

The chain is built from TRBV4-3 and TRBJ2-3, with D perhaps TRBD2 (6 bases). V was clipped by 0 bases and J by 0 bases, with 13 bases between them. This CDR3 spans 17 amino acids. Germline lookup yields CDR1 LGHNA and CDR2 YSLEER. CDR3 DNA sequence: TGCGCCAGCAGCCAAGATTGGCAGGGAGGTAGCACAGATACGCAGTATTTT. Protein product: CASSQDWQGGSTDTQYF.

The chain employs TRBV28 and TRBJ1-1; D is perhaps TRBD1 (5 bases). This CDR3 is 12 amino acids long. Trimming removed 5 bases at V and 4 bases at J, with 8 bases between. Germline V gene lookup returns CDR1 MDHEN and CDR2 SYDVKM. The CDR3 sequence: CASSTGGTEAFF. The CDR3, as DNA: TGTGCCAGCAGTACCGGGGGCACTGAAGCTTTCTTT.

This chain connects TRBV28 to TRBJ2-7, with 7 bases identical to TRBD2. The CDR3 is made up of 15 amino acids. Germline values: CDR1 MDHEN, CDR2 SYDVKM. Trimming took 2 bases from V and 0 from J; bases not matched to a gene: 4. In nucleotides, the CDR3 is TGTGCCAGCAGTTTAAGCGGGACTACCTCCTACGAGCAGTACTTC. This gives the protein CASSLSGTTSYEQYF.

The genes are TRBV4-2 and TRBJ2-3; no reliable D call. The CDR3 has 13 amino acids. Germline CDR1 is LGHNA and CDR2 is YNFKEQ. V lost 0 bases to trimming and J lost 4 bases, with 5 bases between them. CDR3 loop: CASSQDGPDTQYF. CDR3 bases: TGTGCCAGCAGCCAAGATGGGCCAGATACGCAGTATTTT.

The chain has TRBV28 and TRBJ1-2; 11 nucleotides line up with TRBD1. The CDR3 loop spans 16 amino acids. The trim removed 2 bases at V and 4 bases at J, leaving 6 bases unmatched. Germline V gene sequence: CDR1 MDHEN, CDR2 SYDVKM. The DNA for the CDR3 is TGTGCCAGCAGTTTAGACAGGACAGGGGGCTTCTATGGCTACACCTTC. This translates into CASSLDRTGGFYGYTF.

The V call is TRBV9, the J call TRBJ2-1; 12 bases match TRBD2. The junction had 7 bases not matched to a gene; V was cut back by 4 bases and J by 5 bases. Germline V CDR1 and CDR2: SGDLS, YYNGEE. The CDR3 covers 16 residues. Here the CDR3 DNA reads TGTGCCAGCAGCCCCCGACTAGCGGGGGCCGACAATGAGCAGTTCTTC. Protein product: CASSPRLAGADNEQFF. The complete variable domain, with remaining parts taken from reference TRBV9 and TRBJ2-1, reads DSGVTQTPKHLITATGQRVTLRCSPRSGDLSVYWYQQSLDQGLQFLIQYYNGEERAKGNILERFSAQQFPDLHSELNLSSLELGDSALYFCASSPRLAGADNEQFFGPGTRLTVL.